This T cell receptor (beta chain) is drawn from a study of T-cell reconstitution after alpha-beta-depleted transplantation in children. The V end lost 3 bases, the J end lost 0 bases, and 8 bases lay between the germline ends. The CDR3 loop spans 15 amino acids. Germline CDR1 MNHEY, CDR2 SVGAGI. Whole-study findings and limits: T-cell counts and diversity at one year post-transplant came mainly from newly produced T cells. From surviving recipient T cells and thymic progenitors came the high day-60 TCRbeta diversity observed in some patients.

Unique molecular identifiers were incorporated into the prepared TCRbeta library. TCRdb fed the PCR reads into MiXCR, producing one record per CDR3 protein. The profile shows 550,000 to 600,000 distinct CDR3 sequences, more than 20% of them singletons. This clonotype was seen a handful of times. The antigen is undetermined. The sample here was PBMCs, mostly from graft donor cells, taken 360 days after TCRalphabeta/CD19-depleted stem cell transplant. This sequence joins TRBV6-5 and TRBJ2-2, with a possible D match to TRBD1 (5 bases). The TCR was taken from a boy under two years old who had a stem cell transplant for acute myeloid leukemia, so the T cells may come from the graft donor. CDR3 DNA: TGTGCCAGCAGTTATAGGGGCACGAACACCGGGGAGCTGTTTTTT. The encoded protein is CASSYRGTNTGELFF.